This T cell receptor (beta chain) was recovered during a study of cytomegalovirus exposure and HLA in healthy donors. General study points: 150 or so TCR beta chains were listed as cytomegalovirus-associated.

The table came from immunoSEQ multiplex PCR; TCRdb's copy has only in-frame clones and leaves some out. The sample yields over 85,000 clones, roughly nine tenths seen once. The study drew the donors from its approximately 120-subject validation cohort, separate from the roughly 700-subject first cohort. The CDR3 consists of 11 residues. Trimming stripped 7 bases from V and 9 bases from J, with 13 bases between. Germline CDR1 reads SQVTM; CDR2 reads ANQGSEA. On this clone itself: What it binds is unknown.

The chain joins TRBV29-1 to TRBJ2-1, with D possibly being TRBD1 (6 bases). This TCR derives from a woman aged 18-29 years in good health and CMV-seronegative. Sequencing input: PBMCs. For the CDR3, the DNA is TGCAGCGCCGATACACAGGGTGAGCAGTTCTTC. Residues: CSADTQGEQFF.